The source of this TCR beta chain is a study of T cell responses to AZD1222 COVID-19 vaccine. Regarding the study as a whole: Samples come after the peak T cell response, not at day 14. Once two AZD1222 doses were given, Spike-specific TCR breadth and depth went up.

The data were produced by immunoSEQ multiplex PCR, yet TCRdb's version contains in-frame clones alone and is incomplete. The sample carries under 150,000 clones, around 85% recorded once. Of note for this clone: Its antigen is unknown.

Trimming at V came to 5 bases and at J to 8 bases, leaving 11 bases not matched to a gene. Germline V gene sequence: CDR1 MNHEY, CDR2 SMNVEV (reference sequence). The CDR3 totals 15 residues. This specimen consisted of peripheral blood, obtained on day 0 of MenACWY control vaccination. The TCR sequence derives from an adult in good health. This chain links TRBV27 with TRBJ2-1; 8 bases are a match to TRBD1. The CDR3 region has the DNA TGTGCCAGCAGTGACAGGGGATCCTCTGAGGATGAGCAGTTCTTC. This translates into CASSDRGSSEDEQFF.